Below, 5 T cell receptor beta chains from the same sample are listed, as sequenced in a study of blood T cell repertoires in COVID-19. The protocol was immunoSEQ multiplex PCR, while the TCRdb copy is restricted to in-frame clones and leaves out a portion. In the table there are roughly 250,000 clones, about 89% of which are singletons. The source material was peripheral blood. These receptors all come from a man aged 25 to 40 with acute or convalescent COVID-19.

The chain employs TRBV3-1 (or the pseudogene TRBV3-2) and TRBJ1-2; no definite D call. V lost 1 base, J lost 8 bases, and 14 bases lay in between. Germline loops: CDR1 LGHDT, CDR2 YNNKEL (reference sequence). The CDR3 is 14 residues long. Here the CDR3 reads CASSQGSGPAGYTF. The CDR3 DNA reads TGTGCCAGCAGCCAAGGCTCAGGCCCTGCGGGCTACACCTTC.

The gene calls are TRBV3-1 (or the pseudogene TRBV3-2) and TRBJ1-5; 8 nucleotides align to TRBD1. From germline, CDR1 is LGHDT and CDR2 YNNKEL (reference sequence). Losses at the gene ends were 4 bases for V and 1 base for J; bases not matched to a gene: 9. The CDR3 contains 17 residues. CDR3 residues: CASSPRGTGISNQPQHF. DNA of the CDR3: TGTGCCAGCAGCCCAAGGGGGACAGGTATCAGCAATCAGCCCCAGCATTTT.

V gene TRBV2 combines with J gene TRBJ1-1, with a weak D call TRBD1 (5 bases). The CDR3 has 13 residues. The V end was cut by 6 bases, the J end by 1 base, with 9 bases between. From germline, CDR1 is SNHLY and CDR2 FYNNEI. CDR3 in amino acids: CASSRTGNTEAFF. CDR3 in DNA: TGTGCCAGCAGCCGAACAGGGAACACTGAAGCTTTCTTT.

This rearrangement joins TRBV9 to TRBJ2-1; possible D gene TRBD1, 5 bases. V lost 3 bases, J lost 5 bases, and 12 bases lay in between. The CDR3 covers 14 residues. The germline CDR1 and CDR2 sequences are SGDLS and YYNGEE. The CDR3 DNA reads TGTGCCAGCAGCGCCCAGGTGACAGACAATGAGCAGTTCTTC. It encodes CASSAQVTDNEQFF.

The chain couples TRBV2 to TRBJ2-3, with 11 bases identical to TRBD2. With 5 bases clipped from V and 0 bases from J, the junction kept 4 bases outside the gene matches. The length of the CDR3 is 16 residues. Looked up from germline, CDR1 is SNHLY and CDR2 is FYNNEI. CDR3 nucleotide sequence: TGTGCCAGCAGTCCGACTAGCGGGGTTAGCACAGATACGCAGTATTTT. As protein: CASSPTSGVSTDTQYF.